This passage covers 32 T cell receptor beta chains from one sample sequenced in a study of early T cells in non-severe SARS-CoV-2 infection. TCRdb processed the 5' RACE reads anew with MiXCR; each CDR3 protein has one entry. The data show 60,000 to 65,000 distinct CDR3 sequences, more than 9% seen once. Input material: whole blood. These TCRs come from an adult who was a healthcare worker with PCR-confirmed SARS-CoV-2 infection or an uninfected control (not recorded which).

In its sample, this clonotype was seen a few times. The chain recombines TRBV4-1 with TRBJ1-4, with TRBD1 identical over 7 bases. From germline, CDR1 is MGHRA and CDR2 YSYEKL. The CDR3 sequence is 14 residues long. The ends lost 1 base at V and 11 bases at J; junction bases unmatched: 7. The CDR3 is CASSQVDPTGKLFF. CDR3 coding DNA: TGCGCCAGCAGCCAAGTTGATCCGACAGGGAAACTGTTTTTT.

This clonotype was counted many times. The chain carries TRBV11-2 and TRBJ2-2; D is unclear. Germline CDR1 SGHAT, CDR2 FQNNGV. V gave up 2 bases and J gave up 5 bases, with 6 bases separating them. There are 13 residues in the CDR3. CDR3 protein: CASSLSETGELFF. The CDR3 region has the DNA TGTGCCAGCAGCTTATCAGAGACCGGGGAGCTGTTTTTT. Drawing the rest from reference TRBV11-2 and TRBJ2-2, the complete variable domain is EAGVAQSPRYKIIEKRQSVAFWCNPISGHATLYWYQQILGQGPKLLIQFQNNGVVDDSQLPKDRFSAERLKGVDSTLKIQPAKLEDSAVYLCASSLSETGELFFGEGSRLTVL.

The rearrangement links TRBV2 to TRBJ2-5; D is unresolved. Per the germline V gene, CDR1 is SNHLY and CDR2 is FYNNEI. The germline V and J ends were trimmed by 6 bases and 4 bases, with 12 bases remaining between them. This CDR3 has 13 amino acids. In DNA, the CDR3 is TGTGCCAGCAGCCCGAGCAATAGAGAGACCCAGTACTTC. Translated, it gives CASSPSNRETQYF.

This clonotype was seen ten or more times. The CDR3 DNA sequence: TGCAGTGCCTTCACACAACGGGGGGGCCCAGATACGCAGTATTTT. Its protein product is CSAFTQRGGPDTQYF. J is TRBJ2-3 and V is TRBV20-1, with 8 bases that match TRBD2. V lost 6 bases and J lost 4; bases outside the gene matches: 12. The V gene's germline CDR1 is DFQATT and CDR2 SNEGSKA (reference sequence). The CDR3 contains 15 residues.

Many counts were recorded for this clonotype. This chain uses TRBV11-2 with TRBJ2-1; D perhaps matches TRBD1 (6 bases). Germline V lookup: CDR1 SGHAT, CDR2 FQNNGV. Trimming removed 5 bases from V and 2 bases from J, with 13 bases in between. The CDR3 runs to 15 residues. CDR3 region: CASSRETGTYNEQFF. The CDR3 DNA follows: TGTGCCAGCAGCCGCGAAACAGGGACCTACAATGAGCAGTTCTTC.

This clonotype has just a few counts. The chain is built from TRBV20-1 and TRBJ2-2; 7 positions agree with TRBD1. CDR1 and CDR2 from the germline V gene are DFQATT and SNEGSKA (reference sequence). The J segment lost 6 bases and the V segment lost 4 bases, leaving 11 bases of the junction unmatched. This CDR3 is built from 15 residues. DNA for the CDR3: TGCAGTGCTAAAGACACAGGGGAAGGGGCCGGGGAGCTGTTTTTT. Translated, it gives CSAKDTGEGAGELFF.

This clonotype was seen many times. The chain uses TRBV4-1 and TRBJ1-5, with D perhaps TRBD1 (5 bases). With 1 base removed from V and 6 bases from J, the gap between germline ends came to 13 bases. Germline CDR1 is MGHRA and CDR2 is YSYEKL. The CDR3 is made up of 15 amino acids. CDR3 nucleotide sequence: TGCGCCAGCAGCCAAGTCACTCCAGGGCGTCAGCCCCAGCATTTT. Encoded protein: CASSQVTPGRQPQHF.

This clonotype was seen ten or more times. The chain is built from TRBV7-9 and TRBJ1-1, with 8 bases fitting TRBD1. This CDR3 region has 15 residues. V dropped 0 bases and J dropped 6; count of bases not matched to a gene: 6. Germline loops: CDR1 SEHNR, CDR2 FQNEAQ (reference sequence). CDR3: CASSLAGQGGAEAFF. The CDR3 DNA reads TGTGCCAGCAGCTTAGCCGGACAGGGTGGAGCTGAAGCTTTCTTT. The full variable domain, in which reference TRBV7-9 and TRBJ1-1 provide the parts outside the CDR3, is DTGVSQNPRHKITKRGQNVTFRCDPISEHNRLYWYRQTLGQGPEFLTYFQNEAQLEKSRLLSDRFSAERPKGSFSTLEIQRTEQGDSAMYLCASSLAGQGGAEAFFGQGTRLTVV.

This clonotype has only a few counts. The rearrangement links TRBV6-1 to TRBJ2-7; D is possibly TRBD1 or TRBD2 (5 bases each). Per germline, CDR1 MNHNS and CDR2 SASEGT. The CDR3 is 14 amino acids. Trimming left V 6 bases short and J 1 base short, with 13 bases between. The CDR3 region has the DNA TGTGCCAGCAGCCGGGACGGTGATTCCTACGAGCAGTACGTC. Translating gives CASSRDGDSYEQYV.

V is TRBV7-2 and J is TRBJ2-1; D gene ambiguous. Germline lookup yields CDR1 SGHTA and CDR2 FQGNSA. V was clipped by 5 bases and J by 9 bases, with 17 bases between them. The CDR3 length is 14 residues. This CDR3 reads CASSPRLKSGEQFF. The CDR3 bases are TGTGCCAGCAGCCCGAGGTTAAAGTCCGGTGAGCAGTTCTTC.

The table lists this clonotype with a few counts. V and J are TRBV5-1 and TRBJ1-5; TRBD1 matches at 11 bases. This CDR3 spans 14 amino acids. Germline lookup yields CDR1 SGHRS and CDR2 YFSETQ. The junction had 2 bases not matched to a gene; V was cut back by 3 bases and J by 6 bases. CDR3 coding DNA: TGCGCCAGCAGCTCCGGGACAGGGGGTCAGCCCCAGCATTTT. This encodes CASSSGTGGQPQHF.

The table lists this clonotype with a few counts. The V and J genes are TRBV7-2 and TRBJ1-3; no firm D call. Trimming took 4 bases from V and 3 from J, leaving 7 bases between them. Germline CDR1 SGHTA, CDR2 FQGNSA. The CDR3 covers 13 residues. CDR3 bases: TGTGCCAGCAGCTCCAGTGTTGGAAACACCATATATTTT. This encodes CASSSSVGNTIYF.

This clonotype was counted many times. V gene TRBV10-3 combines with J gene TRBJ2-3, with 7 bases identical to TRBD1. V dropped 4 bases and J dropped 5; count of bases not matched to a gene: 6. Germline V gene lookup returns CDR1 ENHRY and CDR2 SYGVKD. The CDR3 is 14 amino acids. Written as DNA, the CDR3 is TGTGCCATCAGTGTGGGCAGGGGGAAAGATACGCAGTATTTT. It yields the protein CAISVGRGKDTQYF.

In DNA, the CDR3 is TGTGCCACCGGAAAGGGGGGGCGGAACACCGGGGAGCTGTTTTTT. Protein product: CATGKGGRNTGELFF. The rearrangement uses TRBV24-1 and TRBJ2-2; a possible D gene is TRBD2 (7 bases). The CDR3 runs to 15 residues. Trimming took 9 bases from V and 1 from J, leaving 14 bases between them. Germline CDR1 is KGHDR and CDR2 is SFDVKD.

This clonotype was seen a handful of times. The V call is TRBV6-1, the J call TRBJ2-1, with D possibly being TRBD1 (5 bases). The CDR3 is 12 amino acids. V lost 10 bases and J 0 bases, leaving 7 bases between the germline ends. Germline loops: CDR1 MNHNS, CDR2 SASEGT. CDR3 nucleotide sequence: TGTGCCACTGACAGCTCCTACAATGAGCAGTTCTTC. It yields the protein CATDSSYNEQFF.

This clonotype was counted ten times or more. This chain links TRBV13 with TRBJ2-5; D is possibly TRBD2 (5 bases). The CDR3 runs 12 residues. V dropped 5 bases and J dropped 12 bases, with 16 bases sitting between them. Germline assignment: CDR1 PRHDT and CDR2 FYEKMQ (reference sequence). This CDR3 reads CASSRRGHQEYF. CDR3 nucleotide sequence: TGTGCCAGCAGCAGACGCGGGCACCAAGAGTACTTC.

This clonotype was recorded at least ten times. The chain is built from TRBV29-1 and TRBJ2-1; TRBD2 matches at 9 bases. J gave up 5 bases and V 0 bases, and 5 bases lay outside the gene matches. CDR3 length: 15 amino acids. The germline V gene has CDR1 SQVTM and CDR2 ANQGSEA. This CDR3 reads CSVEDFSGGNNEQFF. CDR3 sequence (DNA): TGCAGCGTTGAAGACTTCAGCGGGGGGAACAATGAGCAGTTCTTC.

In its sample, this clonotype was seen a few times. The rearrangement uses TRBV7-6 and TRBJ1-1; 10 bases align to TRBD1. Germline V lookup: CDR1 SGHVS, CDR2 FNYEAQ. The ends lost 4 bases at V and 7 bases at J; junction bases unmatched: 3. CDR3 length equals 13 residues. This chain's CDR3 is CASSSRDRGEAFF. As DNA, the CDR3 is TGTGCCAGCAGCTCCCGGGACAGGGGTGAAGCTTTCTTT.

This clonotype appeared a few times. CDR3 amino acids: CASRQRASKNIQYF. DNA of the CDR3: TGTGCCAGTAGACAGCGCGCGTCCAAAAACATTCAGTACTTC. The V gene is TRBV19, the J gene TRBJ2-4; D is unresolved. Trimming cost V 6 bases and J 2 bases, with 11 bases left between them. This CDR3 is built from 14 residues. The V gene's germline CDR1 is LNHDA and CDR2 SQIVND (reference sequence).

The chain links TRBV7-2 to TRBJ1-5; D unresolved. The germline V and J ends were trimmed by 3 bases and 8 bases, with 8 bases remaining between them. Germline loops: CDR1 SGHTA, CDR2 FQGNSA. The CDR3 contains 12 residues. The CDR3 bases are TGTGCCAGCAGCTTTTCAGGAAAGCCCCAGCATTTT. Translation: CASSFSGKPQHF.

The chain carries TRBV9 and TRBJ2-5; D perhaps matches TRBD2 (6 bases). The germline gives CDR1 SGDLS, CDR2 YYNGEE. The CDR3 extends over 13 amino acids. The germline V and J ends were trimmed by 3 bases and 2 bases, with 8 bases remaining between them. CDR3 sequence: CASSAGSQETQYF. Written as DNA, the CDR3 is TGTGCCAGCAGCGCCGGGAGTCAAGAGACCCAGTACTTC.

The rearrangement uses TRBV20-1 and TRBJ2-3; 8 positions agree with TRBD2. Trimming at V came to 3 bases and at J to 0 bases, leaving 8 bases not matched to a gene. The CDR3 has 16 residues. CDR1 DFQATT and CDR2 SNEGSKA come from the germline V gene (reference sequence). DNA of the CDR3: TGCAGTGCTAGTATGCAGAGCGGGGGAAGCACAGATACGCAGTATTTT. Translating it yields CSASMQSGGSTDTQYF.

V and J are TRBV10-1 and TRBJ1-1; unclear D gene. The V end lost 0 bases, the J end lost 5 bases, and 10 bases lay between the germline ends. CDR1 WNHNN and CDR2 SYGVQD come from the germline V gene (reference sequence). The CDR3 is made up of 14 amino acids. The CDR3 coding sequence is TGCGCCAGCAGTGAGTCTGGGCAGCGGACTGAAGCTTTCTTT. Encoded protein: CASSESGQRTEAFF.

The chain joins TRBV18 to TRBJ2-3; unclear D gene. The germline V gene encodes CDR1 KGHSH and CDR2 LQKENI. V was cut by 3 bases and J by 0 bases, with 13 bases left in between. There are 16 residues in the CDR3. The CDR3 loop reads CASSPVGPSSTDTQYF. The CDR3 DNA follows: TGTGCCAGCTCACCGGTTGGGCCTTCTAGCACAGATACGCAGTATTTT.

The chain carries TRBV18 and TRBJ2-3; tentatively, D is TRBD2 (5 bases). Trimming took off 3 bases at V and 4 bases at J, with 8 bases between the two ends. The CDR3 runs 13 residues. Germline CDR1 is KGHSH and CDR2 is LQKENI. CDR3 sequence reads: CASSPFGADTQYF. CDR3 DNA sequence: TGTGCCAGCTCACCTTTCGGGGCAGATACGCAGTATTTT.

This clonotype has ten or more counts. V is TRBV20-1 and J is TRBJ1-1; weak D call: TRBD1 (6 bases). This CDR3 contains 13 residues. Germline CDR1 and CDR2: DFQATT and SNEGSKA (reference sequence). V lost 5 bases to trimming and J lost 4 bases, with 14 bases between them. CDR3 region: CSAPVGGGTEAFF. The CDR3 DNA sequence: TGCAGTGCTCCAGTAGGGGGAGGCACTGAAGCTTTCTTT.

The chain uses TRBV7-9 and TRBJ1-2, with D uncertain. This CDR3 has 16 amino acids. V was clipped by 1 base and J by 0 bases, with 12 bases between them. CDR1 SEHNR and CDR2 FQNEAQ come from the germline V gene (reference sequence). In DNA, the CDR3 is TGTGCCAGCAGCTTAGACCGGGTCCCTACTAACTATGGCTACACCTTC. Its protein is CASSLDRVPTNYGYTF.

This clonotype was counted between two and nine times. The CDR3 spells CASSNRAYGYTF. The DNA of the CDR3 is TGTGCCAGCAGCAACAGGGCCTATGGCTACACCTTC. The chain combines TRBV12-3 or TRBV12-4 with TRBJ1-2; tentatively, D is TRBD1 (6 bases). Trimming removed 6 bases from V and 4 bases from J, with 9 bases in between. This CDR3 is built from 12 residues.

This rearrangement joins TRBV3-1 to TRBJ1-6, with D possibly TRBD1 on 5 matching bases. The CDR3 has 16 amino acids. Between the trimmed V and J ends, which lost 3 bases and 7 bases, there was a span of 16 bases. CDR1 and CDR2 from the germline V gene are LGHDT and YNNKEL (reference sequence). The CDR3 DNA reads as TGTGCCAGCAGCCAGCCGACCGGGACGGGCAATTCACCCCTCCACTTT. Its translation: CASSQPTGTGNSPLHF.

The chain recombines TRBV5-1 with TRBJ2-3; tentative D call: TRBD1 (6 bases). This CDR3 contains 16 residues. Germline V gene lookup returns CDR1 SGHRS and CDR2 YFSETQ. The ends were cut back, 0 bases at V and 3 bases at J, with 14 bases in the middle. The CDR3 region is CASSLASTGLTDTQYF. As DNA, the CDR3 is TGCGCCAGCAGCTTGGCATCGACAGGTCTAACAGATACGCAGTATTTT.

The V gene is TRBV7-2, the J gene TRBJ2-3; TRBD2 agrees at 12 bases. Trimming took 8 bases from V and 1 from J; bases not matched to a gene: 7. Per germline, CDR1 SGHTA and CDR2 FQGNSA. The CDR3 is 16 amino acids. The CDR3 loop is CASGLAGGRGTDTQYF. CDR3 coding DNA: TGTGCCAGCGGGCTAGCGGGGGGGCGTGGCACAGATACGCAGTATTTT.

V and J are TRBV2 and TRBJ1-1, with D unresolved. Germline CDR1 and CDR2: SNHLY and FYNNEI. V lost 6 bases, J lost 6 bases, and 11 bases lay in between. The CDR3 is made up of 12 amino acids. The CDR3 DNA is TGTGCCAGCAGCCAGACATGGGCTGAAGCTTTCTTT. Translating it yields CASSQTWAEAFF.